Following are 16 T cell receptor beta chains from one sample sequenced in a study of cytomegalovirus exposure and HLA in healthy donors. PCR amplification relied on 60 Vbeta primers (plus 13 Jbeta primers). The assay was immunoSEQ multiplex PCR, and TCRdb's table has in-frame clones only and misses some. The sample consists of around 150,000 clones, about 72% of them appearing once. Material: PBMCs. The receptors derive from a man aged 45-65 years in good health and CMV-seropositive.

The table lists this clone with a few counts. The J gene is TRBJ1-4, the V gene TRBV5-1; D uncertain. This CDR3 contains 14 residues. V was clipped by 2 bases and J by 3 bases, with 8 bases between them. CDR1 and CDR2 from the germline V gene are SGHRS and YFSETQ. CDR3 protein: CASSFGGSNEKLFF. The CDR3 region has the DNA TGCGCCAGCAGCTTCGGAGGGTCTAATGAAAAACTGTTTTTT.

This clone was seen more than once but under ten times. V usage is TRBV4-3 and J usage is TRBJ1-3; a weak D match, TRBD1 (5 bases). The CDR3 runs 15 residues. From germline, CDR1 is LGHNA and CDR2 YSLEER. Between the trimmed V and J ends, which lost 0 bases and 4 bases, there was a span of 10 bases. The CDR3 spells CASSQDWGAGNTIYF. DNA for the CDR3: TGCGCCAGCAGCCAAGATTGGGGCGCGGGAAACACCATATATTTT.

This chain joins TRBV29-1 and TRBJ1-3; TRBD1 is a possible D gene (6 bases). The CDR3 is made up of 13 amino acids. Germline CDR1 SQVTM, CDR2 ANQGSEA. With 7 bases removed from V and 1 base from J, the gap between germline ends came to 11 bases. The CDR3 DNA follows: TGCAGCGCTGATACAGGGTCTGGAAACACCATATATTTT. Translating it yields CSADTGSGNTIYF.

In its sample, this clone was seen a few times. The CDR3: CASSQVLGQGNQPQHF. CDR3 nucleotides: TGCGCCAGCAGCCAAGTCCTCGGACAGGGCAATCAGCCCCAGCATTTT. This rearrangement joins TRBV4-3 to TRBJ1-5; TRBD1 matches at 7 bases. Germline V lookup: CDR1 LGHNA, CDR2 YSLEER. The CDR3 runs to 16 residues. V shed 1 base, J shed 2 bases, and the junction held 5 bases outside the gene matches.

The V gene is TRBV6-5, the J gene TRBJ2-7; tentative D call: TRBD1 (7 bases). The length of the CDR3 is 14 residues. V was clipped by 2 bases and J by 6 bases, with 14 bases between them. Germline V lookup: CDR1 MNHEY, CDR2 SVGAGI. CDR3 bases: TGTGCCAGCAGTTACGGCTACAGGGGAGGCGAGCAGTACTTC. Translating gives CASSYGYRGGEQYF.

V usage is TRBV6-1 and J usage is TRBJ2-3, with 8 positions matching TRBD2. This CDR3 region has 15 residues. V was pared by 7 bases and J by 0 bases, with 6 bases of the junction left unmatched. Germline V CDR1 and CDR2: MNHNS, SASEGT. CDR3 sequence reads: CASMNGGGSTDTQYF. The DNA for the CDR3 is TGTGCCAGCATGAATGGCGGGGGGAGCACAGATACGCAGTATTTT.

The chain couples TRBV28 to TRBJ1-2; D is undetermined. V was trimmed by 3 bases and J by 3 bases, leaving 8 bases between them. This CDR3 region has 13 residues. The germline gives CDR1 MDHEN, CDR2 SYDVKM. The chain's CDR3 is CASSFPGDYGYTF. CDR3 bases: TGTGCCAGCAGTTTCCCCGGGGACTATGGCTACACCTTC.

The CDR3, as DNA: TGCAGCGCCGCCGAGGACTCTTGGTCCTACGAGCAGTACTTC. It is translated as CSAAEDSWSYEQYF. The genes are TRBV29-1 and TRBJ2-7; a possible D gene is TRBD2 (5 bases). Per the germline V gene, CDR1 is SQVTM and CDR2 is ANQGSEA. V lost 7 bases to trimming and J lost 1 base, with 17 bases between them. The CDR3 is 14 residues long.

The count of this clone is one. The chain joins TRBV5-1 to TRBJ2-2; perhaps TRBD1 as D (5 bases). V lost 4 bases and J lost 2, with 12 bases in between. The CDR3 has 15 residues. The germline V gene has CDR1 SGHRS and CDR2 YFSETQ. The CDR3, as DNA: TGCGCCAGCAGCCACCGGACACAAAACACCGGGGAGCTGTTTTTT. This sequence encodes CASSHRTQNTGELFF.

The rearrangement joins TRBV4-3 to TRBJ2-7, with D perhaps TRBD1 (5 bases). Germline V CDR1 and CDR2: LGHNA, YSLEER. CDR3 length: 14 amino acids. The V and J ends lost 4 bases and 2 bases respectively, with 12 bases between them. CDR3 amino acids: CASSREQATYEQYF. As DNA, the CDR3 is TGCGCCAGCAGCCGAGAACAGGCTACCTACGAGCAGTACTTC.

This clone occurred once. The V gene is TRBV5-1, the J gene TRBJ1-3; a possible D gene is TRBD1 (6 bases). Deletions cut 1 base from V and 2 bases from J, with 16 bases between. Germline lookup yields CDR1 SGHRS and CDR2 YFSETQ. This CDR3 contains 17 residues. The CDR3 protein is CASSLSPTGLTGNTIYF. CDR3 in DNA: TGCGCCAGCAGCTTGTCTCCGACAGGCCTTACTGGAAACACCATATATTTT.

The V gene is TRBV4-3, the J gene TRBJ2-5; tentatively, D is TRBD2 (7 bases). CDR3 length: 14 residues. Germline CDR1 is LGHNA and CDR2 is YSLEER. V lost 0 bases, J lost 7 bases, and 12 bases lay in between. The CDR3 nucleotides read TGCGCCAGCAGCCAAGATTACAGGGAGGGGACCCAGTACTTC. Translation gives CASSQDYREGTQYF.

This clone was recorded once. The chain employs TRBV10-3 and TRBJ2-3, with a weak D call TRBD2 (6 bases). The CDR3 is 14 amino acids. Trimming stripped 8 bases from V and 4 bases from J, with 16 bases between. The germline CDR1 and CDR2 sequences are ENHRY and SYGVKD. CDR3 loop: CAIGLPRGADTQYF. The CDR3 nucleotides read TGTGCCATCGGGTTGCCCCGCGGGGCAGATACGCAGTATTTT.

The chain joins TRBV9 to TRBJ2-1; D perhaps matches TRBD2 (6 bases). The ends were cut back, 7 bases at V and 7 bases at J, with 15 bases in the middle. The CDR3 covers 13 residues. The germline CDR1 and CDR2 sequences are SGDLS and YYNGEE. CDR3 protein: CASELGGGNEQFF. The CDR3 nucleotides read TGTGCCAGCGAATTGGGAGGAGGGAATGAGCAGTTCTTC.

This clone has only one observation. The rearrangement links TRBV10-3 to TRBJ2-5; tentatively, D is TRBD2 (5 bases). Germline-derived CDR1 and CDR2 are ENHRY and SYGVKD. The CDR3 totals 14 residues. V gave up 3 bases and J gave up 4 bases, with 12 bases separating them. In DNA form, the CDR3 reads TGTGCCATCAGTGAAGTTACTAGAACAGAGACCCAGTACTTC. It codes for CAISEVTRTETQYF.

The V call is TRBV15, the J call TRBJ1-1; D remains ambiguous. Per the germline V gene, CDR1 is LNHNV and CDR2 is YYDKDF (reference sequence). Trimming stripped 0 bases from V and 4 bases from J, with 6 bases between. There are 13 residues in the CDR3. The CDR3 is CATSRDSGTEAFF. CDR3 bases: TGTGCCACCAGCAGAGATTCGGGCACTGAAGCTTTCTTT.